This T cell receptor (beta chain) was observed in a study of shared clonotypes between healthy human individuals. V dropped 1 base and J dropped 2 bases, with 11 bases sitting between them. Germline V gene sequence: CDR1 SGHDN, CDR2 FVKESK. The CDR3 is 15 amino acids. Spread over ten immunoSEQ deep assay plates, unsorted PBMC DNA underwent sequencing. Sequencing used immunoSEQ multiplex PCR; TCRdb keeps in-frame clones, though not all of them. The repertoire holds about 470,000 clones, roughly 83% seen once, with 13% in the top ten. The healthy adult donors were HIV-negative and reported no recent acute infections or vaccinations.

The rearrangement links TRBV14 to TRBJ2-5, with D maybe TRBD1 (5 bases). This TCR was recovered from a woman aged 40 to 50 in good health. Some clones in this sample may be carry-over from other donors' samples. Sequencing was carried out using PBMCs. CDR3 nucleotide sequence: TGTGCCAGCAGCCAAGGGCGGACACGGCAAGAGACCCAGTACTTC. Translating it yields CASSQGRTRQETQYF.